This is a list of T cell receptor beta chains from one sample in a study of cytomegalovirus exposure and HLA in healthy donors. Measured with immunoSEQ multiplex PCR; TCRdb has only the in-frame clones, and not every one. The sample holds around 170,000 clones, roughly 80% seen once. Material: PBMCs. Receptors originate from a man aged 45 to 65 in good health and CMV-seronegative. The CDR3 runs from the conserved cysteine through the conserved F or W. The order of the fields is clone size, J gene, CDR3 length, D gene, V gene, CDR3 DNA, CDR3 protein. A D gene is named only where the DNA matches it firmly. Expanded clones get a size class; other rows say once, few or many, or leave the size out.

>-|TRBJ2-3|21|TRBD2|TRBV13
TGTGCCAGCAGCGAGGCATCGGGACTAGCGGGGGGTGCGACTAGCACAGATACGCAGTATTTT
CASSEASGLAGGATSTDTQYF
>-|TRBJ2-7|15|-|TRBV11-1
TGTGCCAGCTCTTTAGGGGCCGGTCCTCGGTTCGAGCAGTACTTC
CASSLGAGPRFEQYF
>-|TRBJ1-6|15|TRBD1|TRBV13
TGTGCCAGCAAACTGTTGGCAGGGGGCGATTCACCCCCCCACTTT
CASKLLAGGDSPPHF
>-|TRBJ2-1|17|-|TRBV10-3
TGTGCCATCAGTCCTCTCTGGGTGCGGTTGCCCTACAATGAGCAGTTCTTC
CAISPLWVRLPYNEQFF
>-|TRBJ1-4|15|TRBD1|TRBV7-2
TGTGCCAGCAGCCGCGACAGGGGGTCGAACGAAAAACTGTTTTTT
CASSRDRGSNEKLFF
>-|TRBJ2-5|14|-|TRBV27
TGTGCCAGCAGTAGGGGGACACTACAAGAGACCCAGTACTTC
CASSRGTLQETQYF
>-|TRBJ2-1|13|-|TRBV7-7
TGTGCCAGCAGCTCGGGACATCCCAATGAGCAGTTCTTC
CASSSGHPNEQFF
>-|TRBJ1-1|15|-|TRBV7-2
TGTGCCAGCAGCTTATACAGGGCGGAGAACACTGAAGCTTTCTTT
CASSLYRAENTEAFF
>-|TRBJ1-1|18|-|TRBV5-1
TGCGCCAGCAGCTTGGTCGGCAGGGACTCTAGGGGTAACACTGAAGCTTTCTTT
CASSLVGRDSRGNTEAFF
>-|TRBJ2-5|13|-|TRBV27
TGTGCCAGCAGGTACAGGGCCGGGGAGACCCAGTACTTC
CASRYRAGETQYF
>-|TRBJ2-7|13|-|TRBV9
TGTGCCAGCAGCGTAGATGAGGGTTACGAGCAGTACTTC
CASSVDEGYEQYF
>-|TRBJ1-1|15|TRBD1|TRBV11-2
TGTGCCAGCAGCTCGGAGAGGGGGGGGACAGGGCGGGCTTTCTTT
CASSSERGGTGRAFF
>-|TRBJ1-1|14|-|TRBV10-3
TGTGCCATCAGTGATCAGGGAGGTGGAAGGACGGCTTTCTTT
CAISDQGGGRTAFF
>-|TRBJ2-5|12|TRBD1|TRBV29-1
TGCAGTCATGATGCCAGGGGGGAGACCCAGTACTTC
CSHDARGETQYF
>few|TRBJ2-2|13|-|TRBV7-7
TGTGCTAGCAGCTTAAGCCCCACCGGGGAGCTGTTTTTT
CASSLSPTGELFF
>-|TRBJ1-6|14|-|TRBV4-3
TGCGCCAGCTCGCCAGGGCCCTATAATTCACCCCTCCACTTT
CASSPGPYNSPLHF
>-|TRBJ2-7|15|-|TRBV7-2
TGTGCCAGCAGCTTAGCAACGACAGTTCCATACGAGCAGTACTTC
CASSLATTVPYEQYF
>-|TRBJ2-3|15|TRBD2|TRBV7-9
TGTGCCAGCAGCGTGACTAGCGGGGGCTCAGATACGCAGTATTTT
CASSVTSGGSDTQYF
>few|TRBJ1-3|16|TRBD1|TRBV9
TGTGCCAGCAGCCCCCGGGACAGTGGGACTGGAAACACCATATATTTT
CASSPRDSGTGNTIYF
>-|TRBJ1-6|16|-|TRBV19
TGTGCCAGTAGTCCTCCGGGGGGATTAATAGCTTCACCCCTCCACTTT
CASSPPGGLIASPLHF
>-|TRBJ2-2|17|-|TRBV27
TGTGCCAGCAGTTTCTCCGGGTTTGCGGGTAACACCGGGGAGCTGTTTTTT
CASSFSGFAGNTGELFF
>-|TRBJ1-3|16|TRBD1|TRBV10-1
TGCGCCGTCCTTGAGGAGACAGGGGGTGGCGGAAACACCATATATTTT
CAVLEETGGGGNTIYF
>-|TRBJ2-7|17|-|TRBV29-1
TGCAGCGTTGTTTATCCTTCCAACGCCAGGGGGGAGGACGAGCAGTACTTC
CSVVYPSNARGEDEQYF
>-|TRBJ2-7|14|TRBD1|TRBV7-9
TGTGCCAGCAGCTTTGGGGACAGCTACTACGAGCAGTACTTC
CASSFGDSYYEQYF
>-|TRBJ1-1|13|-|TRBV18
TGTGCCAGCTCAACTCTCGCCGACACTGAAGCTTTCTTT
CASSTLADTEAFF
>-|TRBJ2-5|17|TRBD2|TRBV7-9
TGTGCCAGCAGCTTATTATCCCAAACCCGGGGGGGCGAGACCCAGTACTTC
CASSLLSQTRGGETQYF
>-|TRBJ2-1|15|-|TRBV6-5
TGTGCCAGCAGTTACTCCGACAGGTTCTACAATGAGCAGTTCTTC
CASSYSDRFYNEQFF
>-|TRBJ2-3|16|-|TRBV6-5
TGTGCCAGCAGTTACTCCCTAGAGGGGGGGCGGGATACGCAGTATTTT
CASSYSLEGGRDTQYF
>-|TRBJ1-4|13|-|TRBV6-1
TGTGCCAGCAGGACAGTGGGGCTGGAAAAACTGTTTTTT
CASRTVGLEKLFF
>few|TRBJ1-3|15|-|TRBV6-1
TGTGCCAGCAGTGAAGCTATGTTCCCTGGAAACACCATATATTTT
CASSEAMFPGNTIYF
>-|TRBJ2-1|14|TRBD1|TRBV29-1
TGCAGCACCGCCACAGGGGCTGGGGGCAATGAGCAGTTCTTC
CSTATGAGGNEQFF
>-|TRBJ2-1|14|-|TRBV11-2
TGTGCCAGCAGATCCTGGCAGGGAGGGGGTGAGCAGTTCTTC
CASRSWQGGGEQFF
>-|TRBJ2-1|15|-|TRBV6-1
TGTGCCAGCAGTTCGGAGGGGCTCAGCACGATTGAGCAGTTCTTC
CASSSEGLSTIEQFF
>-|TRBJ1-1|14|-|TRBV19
TGTGCCAGTAGGATCTGGGGCATGAGCACTGAAGCTTTCTTT
CASRIWGMSTEAFF
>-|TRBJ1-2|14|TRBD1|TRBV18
TGTGCCAGCTCACCAAACGACAGGGGGCCTGGCTACACCTTC
CASSPNDRGPGYTF
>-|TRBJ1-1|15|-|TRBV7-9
TGTGCCAGCAGCCTTACGTCGGGGGTAGGCACTGAAGCTTTCTTT
CASSLTSGVGTEAFF
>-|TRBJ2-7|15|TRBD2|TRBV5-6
TGTGCCAGCAGCTTGGTTAGCGGGGGGGGATACGAGCAGTACTTC
CASSLVSGGGYEQYF
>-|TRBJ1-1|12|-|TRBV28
TGTGCCAGCAGTCTCGACAGATTTGAAGCTTTCTTT
CASSLDRFEAFF
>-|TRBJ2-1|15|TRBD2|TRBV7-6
TGTGCCAGCAGCCCGACTAGCGGCTCCTACAATGAGCAGTTCTTC
CASSPTSGSYNEQFF
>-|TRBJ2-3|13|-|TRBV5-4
TGTGCCAGCAGCTTGGACTTCACAGATACGCAGTATTTT
CASSLDFTDTQYF
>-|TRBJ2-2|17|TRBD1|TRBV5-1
TGCGCCAGCAGCCCGGACAGGGGGCTTCAGAGAACCGGGGAGCTGTTTTTT
CASSPDRGLQRTGELFF
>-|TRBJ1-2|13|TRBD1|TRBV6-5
TGTGCCAGCAGCAGGGACAGGCTCCATGGCTACACCTTC
CASSRDRLHGYTF
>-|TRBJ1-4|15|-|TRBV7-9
TGTGCCAGCAGCTTAGGAGGGACACGCTATGAAAAACTGTTTTTT
CASSLGGTRYEKLFF